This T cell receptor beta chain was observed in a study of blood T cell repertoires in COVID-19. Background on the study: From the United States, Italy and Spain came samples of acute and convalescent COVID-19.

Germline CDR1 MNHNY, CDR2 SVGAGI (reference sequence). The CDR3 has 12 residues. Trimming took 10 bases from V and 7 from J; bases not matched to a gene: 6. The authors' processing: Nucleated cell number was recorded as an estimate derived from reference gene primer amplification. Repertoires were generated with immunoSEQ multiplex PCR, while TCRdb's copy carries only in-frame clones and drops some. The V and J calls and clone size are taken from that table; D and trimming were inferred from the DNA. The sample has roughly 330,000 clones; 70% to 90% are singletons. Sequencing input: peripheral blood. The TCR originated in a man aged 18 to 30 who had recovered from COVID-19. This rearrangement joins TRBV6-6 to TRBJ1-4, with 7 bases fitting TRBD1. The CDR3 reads CATGQHIEKLFF. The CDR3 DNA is TGTGCCACGGGACAGCATATTGAAAAACTGTTTTTT.